This T cell receptor beta chain was sequenced for a study of blood T cell repertoires in COVID-19. This CDR3 has 14 amino acids. In germline, CDR1 is SGHAT, CDR2 FQNNGV. V was clipped by 4 bases and J by 4 bases, with 11 bases between them. Method: immunoSEQ multiplex PCR; TCRdb's copy keeps in-frame clones and lacks some. The sample holds some 260,000 clones, nearly 90% seen once. The sample consisted of peripheral blood. The sequence was obtained from a man aged 18 to 35 with active or convalescent COVID-19. The chain couples TRBV11-2 to TRBJ1-5; D unresolved. The CDR3 nucleotides read TGTGCCAGCAGCTCCTCGGGAACGAATCAGCCCCAGCATTTT. Residues: CASSSSGTNQPQHF.